This TCR beta chain was identified in a study of T cell clones after liver transplantation. Study details: Apart from three HCV-positive recipients, transplants were for non-autoimmune, non-viral reasons. Overall study findings and caveats: Compared with third party-reactive sequences, donor-reactive ones declined more, independent of withdrawal success. Circulating graft-donor-reactive CD4 TCRbeta sequences fell significantly post-transplant in most of the 8 subjects. Low donor cell numbers restricted donor-reactive repertoire measurement in two subjects.

This clone showed up just once. Antigen: not known. The data were produced by immunoSEQ multiplex PCR, yet TCRdb's version contains in-frame clones alone and is incomplete. In the table there are 68,000 or so clones, around 80% of which are singletons. The germline V and J ends were trimmed by 5 bases and 2 bases, with 15 bases remaining between them. CDR1 is SGHVS and CDR2 is FNYEAQ in the germline V gene. The CDR3 extends over 16 amino acids. The sequencing here drew on CD4+ T cells from blood, taken before liver transplant. The chain recombines TRBV7-6 with TRBJ2-2; perhaps TRBD1 as D (6 bases). This receptor was obtained from a human donor who received a liver transplant. CDR3 bases: TGTGCCAGCAGCATACAGGGTATTGCAAACACCGGGGAGCTGTTTTTT. It is translated as CASSIQGIANTGELFF.